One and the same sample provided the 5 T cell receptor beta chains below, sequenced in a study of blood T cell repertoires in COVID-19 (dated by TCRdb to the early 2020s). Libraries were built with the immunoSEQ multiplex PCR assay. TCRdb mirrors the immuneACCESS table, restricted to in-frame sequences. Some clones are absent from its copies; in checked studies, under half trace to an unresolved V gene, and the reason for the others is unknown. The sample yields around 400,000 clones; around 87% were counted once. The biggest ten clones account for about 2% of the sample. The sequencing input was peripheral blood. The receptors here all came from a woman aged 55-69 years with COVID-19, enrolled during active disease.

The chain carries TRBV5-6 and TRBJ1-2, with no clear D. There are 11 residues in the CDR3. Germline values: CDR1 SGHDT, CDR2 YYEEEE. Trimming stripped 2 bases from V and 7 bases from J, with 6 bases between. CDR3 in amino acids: CASSFSSGYTF. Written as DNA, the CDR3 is TGTGCCAGCAGCTTTTCCTCTGGCTACACCTTC.

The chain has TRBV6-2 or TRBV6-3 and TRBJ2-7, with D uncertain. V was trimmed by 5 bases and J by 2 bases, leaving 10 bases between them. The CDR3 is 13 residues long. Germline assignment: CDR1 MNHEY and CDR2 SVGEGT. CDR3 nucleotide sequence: TGTGCCAGCAGTGCAGAACTAACCTACGAGCAGTACTTC. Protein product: CASSAELTYEQYF.

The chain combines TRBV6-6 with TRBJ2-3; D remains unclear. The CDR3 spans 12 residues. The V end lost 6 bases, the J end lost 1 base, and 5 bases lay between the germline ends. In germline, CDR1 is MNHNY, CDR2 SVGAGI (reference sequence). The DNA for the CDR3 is TGTGCCAGCAGCCATCGCACAGATACGCAGTATTTT. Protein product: CASSHRTDTQYF.

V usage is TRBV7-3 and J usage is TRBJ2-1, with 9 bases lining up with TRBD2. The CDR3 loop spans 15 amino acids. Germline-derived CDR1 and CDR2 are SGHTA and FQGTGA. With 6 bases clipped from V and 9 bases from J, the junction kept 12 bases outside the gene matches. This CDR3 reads CASRLSAGGTSEQFF. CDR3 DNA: TGTGCCAGCAGACTCTCCGCGGGGGGGACGAGTGAGCAGTTCTTC.

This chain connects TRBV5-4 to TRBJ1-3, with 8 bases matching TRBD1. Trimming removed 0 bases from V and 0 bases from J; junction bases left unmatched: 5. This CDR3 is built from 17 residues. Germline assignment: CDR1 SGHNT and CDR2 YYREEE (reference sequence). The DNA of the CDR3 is TGTGCCAGCAGCTTGGGGCAGGGGGCATTCTCTGGAAACACCATATATTTT. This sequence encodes CASSLGQGAFSGNTIYF.